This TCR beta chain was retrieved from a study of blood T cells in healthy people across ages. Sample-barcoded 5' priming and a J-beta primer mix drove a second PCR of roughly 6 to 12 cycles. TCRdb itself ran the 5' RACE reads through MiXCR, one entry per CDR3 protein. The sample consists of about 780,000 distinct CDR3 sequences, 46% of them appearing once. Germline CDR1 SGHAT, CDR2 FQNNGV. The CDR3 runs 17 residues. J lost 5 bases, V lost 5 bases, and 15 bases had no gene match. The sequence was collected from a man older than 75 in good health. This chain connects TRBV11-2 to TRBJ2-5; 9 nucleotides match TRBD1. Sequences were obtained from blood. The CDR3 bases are TGTGCCAGCAGCCCAGGGGACAGGGTTGAGTCGAAGGAGACCCAGTACTTC. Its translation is CASSPGDRVESKETQYF. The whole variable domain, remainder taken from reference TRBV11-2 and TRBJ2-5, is EAGVAQSPRYKIIEKRQSVAFWCNPISGHATLYWYQQILGQGPKLLIQFQNNGVVDDSQLPKDRFSAERLKGVDSTLKIQPAKLEDSAVYLCASSPGDRVESKETQYFGPGTRLLVL.